The 8 T cell receptor beta chains below come from one sample, sequenced in a study of Ad26.COV2.S vaccination and SARS-CoV-2 variants. Treatment defined: roughly 19 received Ad26.COV2.S at low or high dose, single or two shots; several received placebo; per-sample allocation not given. Sampling happened 63 days after the first vaccine or placebo injection. The method was immunoSEQ multiplex PCR; TCRdb's version includes in-frame clones alone and lacks a portion of them. The table shows approximately 450,000 clones, with around 90% occurring only once. The sample here was peripheral blood, taken in a trial of Ad26.COV2.S vaccine versus placebo. The receptors originated from a person between 18 and 65 years old who received the Ad26.COV2.S COVID-19 vaccine or a placebo.

The chain couples TRBV3-1 (or the pseudogene TRBV3-2) to TRBJ2-2, with TRBD2 matching 12 bases. CDR3 length: 17 amino acids. V was clipped by 1 base and J by 5 bases; unmatched bases: 5. CDR1 is LGHDT, CDR2 YNNKEL, per germline (reference sequence). The CDR3 nucleotides are TGTGCCAGCAGCCAAGGACTAGCGGGAGATTTAACCGGGGAGCTGTTTTTT. Translated: CASSQGLAGDLTGELFF.

In its sample, this clone was seen a few times. This chain connects TRBV5-4 to TRBJ1-2, with unresolved D. The germline gives CDR1 SGHNT, CDR2 YYREEE (reference sequence). The V end lost 0 bases, the J end lost 4 bases, and 10 bases lay between the germline ends. The CDR3 spans 14 residues. CDR3 amino acids: CASSLVGALYGYTF. CDR3 sequence (DNA): TGTGCCAGCAGCTTGGTAGGAGCTCTCTATGGCTACACCTTC.

This chain joins TRBV6-5 and TRBJ1-2, with TRBD1 identical over 9 bases. The germline V gene has CDR1 MNHEY and CDR2 SVGAGI. V trimming: 3 bases; J trimming: 5 bases; junction bases outside the gene matches: 4. This CDR3 contains 14 residues. The CDR3 here is CASSYYRGPYGYTF. CDR3 nucleotide sequence: TGTGCCAGCAGTTATTACAGGGGGCCGTATGGCTACACCTTC.

Comments on this clone: Other DNA sequences in this sample translate to the same CDR3. CDR3 in amino acids: CASGLSGSSYNEQFF. CDR3 bases: TGTGCTAGTGGTTTGAGCGGGTCCTCCTACAATGAGCAGTTCTTC. The V and J genes are TRBV12-5 and TRBJ2-1; D perhaps matches TRBD2 (6 bases). This CDR3 contains 15 residues. The V gene lost 2 bases and the J gene lost 0 bases, with 8 bases spanning the gap. The germline V gene encodes CDR1 LGHNT and CDR2 FRNRAP. The whole variable domain, filled in from reference TRBV12-5 and TRBJ2-1, reads DARVTQTPRHKVTEMGQEVTMRCQPILGHNTVFWYRQTMMQGLELLAYFRNRAPLDDSGMPKDRFSAEMPDATLATLKIQPSEPRDSAVYFCASGLSGSSYNEQFFGPGTRLTVL.

CDR3 loop: CASTSGFGELFF. For the CDR3, the DNA is TGTGCCAGCACCTCTGGTTTCGGGGAGCTGTTTTTT. The J gene is TRBJ2-2, the V gene TRBV21-1. TRBV21-1 is assigned pseudogene status. This CDR3 region has 12 residues.

V and J are TRBV6-5 and TRBJ1-4, with D maybe TRBD1 (5 bases). V was cut by 4 bases and J by 4 bases, with 10 bases left in between. In germline, CDR1 is MNHEY, CDR2 SVGAGI. The CDR3 is made up of 14 amino acids. CDR3 DNA sequence: TGTGCCAGCAGTTTCATTGGGGGTAATGAAAAACTGTTTTTT. This translates into CASSFIGGNEKLFF.

The V call is TRBV18, the J call TRBJ2-7; D possibly corresponds to TRBD2 (6 bases). V was pared by 2 bases and J by 1 base, with 9 bases between. Germline-derived CDR1 and CDR2 are KGHSH and LQKENI. This CDR3 contains 14 residues. The CDR3 bases are TGTGCCAGCTCACCATTAGCGGAGTCCTACGAGCAGTACTTC. This codes for CASSPLAESYEQYF.

V usage is TRBV24-1 and J usage is TRBJ2-1; D gene uncertain. Deletions cut 2 bases from V and 7 bases from J, with 8 bases between. Per the germline V gene, CDR1 is KGHDR and CDR2 is SFDVKD. The CDR3 has 13 residues. The CDR3 nucleotides are TGTGCCACCAGTGATTCCGCCGGGAATGAGCAGTTCTTC. This gives the protein CATSDSAGNEQFF.